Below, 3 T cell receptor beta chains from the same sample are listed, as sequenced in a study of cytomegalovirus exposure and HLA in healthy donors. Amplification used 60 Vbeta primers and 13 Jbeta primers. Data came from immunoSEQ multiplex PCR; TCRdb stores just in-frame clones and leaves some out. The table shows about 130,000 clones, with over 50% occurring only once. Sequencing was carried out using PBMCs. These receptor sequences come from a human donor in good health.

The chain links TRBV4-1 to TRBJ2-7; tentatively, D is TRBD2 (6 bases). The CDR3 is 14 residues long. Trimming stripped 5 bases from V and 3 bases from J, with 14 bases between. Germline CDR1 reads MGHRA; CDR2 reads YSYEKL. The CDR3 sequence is CASSGPVGLYEQYF. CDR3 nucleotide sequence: TGCGCCAGCAGCGGACCCGTGGGACTCTACGAGCAGTACTTC.

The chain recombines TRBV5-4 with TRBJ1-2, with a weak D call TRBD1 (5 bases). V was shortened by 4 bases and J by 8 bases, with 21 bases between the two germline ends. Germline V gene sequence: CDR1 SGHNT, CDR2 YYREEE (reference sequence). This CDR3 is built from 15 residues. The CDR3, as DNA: TGTGCCAGCAGCCCCGCCTGGGCGCCGCAGGGCGGCTACACCTTC. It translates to CASSPAWAPQGGYTF.

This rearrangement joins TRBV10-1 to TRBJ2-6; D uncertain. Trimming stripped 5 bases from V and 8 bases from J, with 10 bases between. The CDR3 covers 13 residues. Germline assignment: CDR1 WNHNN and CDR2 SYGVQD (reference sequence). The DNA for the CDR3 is TGCGCCAGCAGTTCTCAGGAATCCAACGTCCTGACTTTC. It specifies CASSSQESNVLTF.